This is a list of T cell receptor beta chains from one sample in a study of cytomegalovirus exposure and HLA in healthy donors. Using immunoSEQ multiplex PCR, the repertoire was profiled, and TCRdb retains in-frame clones only, with some absent. The table includes more than 75,000 clones, under 80% detected once. Sequencing was carried out using PBMCs. All receptors come from a man aged 40-49 years in good health and CMV-seropositive. The CDR3 runs from the conserved cysteine through the conserved F or W. The D gene is left open where the match is weak. Size tells how often a clone was seen (once, few, many) or the class of an expanded clone, and some rows leave it out.

TRBV2,TRBJ2-1,NA,NA,TGTGCCAGCAGCCAAAAGGGGGATGAGCAGTTCTTC,CASSQKGDEQFF
TRBV6-1,TRBJ1-6,NA,TRBD1,TGTGCCAGCAGTCGGGACAGGGCCGAAGGACCCCTCCACTTT,CASSRDRAEGPLHF
TRBV7-2,TRBJ2-3,NA,TRBD2,TGTGCCAGCAGCTTAGGCGGGAGAGGCACAGATACGCAGTATTTT,CASSLGGRGTDTQYF
TRBV15,TRBJ2-3,NA,NA,TGTGCCACCAGCAGAGACCCTCAGGATACGCAGTATTTT,CATSRDPQDTQYF
TRBV5-5,TRBJ2-5,NA,NA,TGTGCCAGCACCACGGACGGATCAGGGGATGAGACCCAGTACTTC,CASTTDGSGDETQYF
TRBV28,TRBJ1-1,NA,NA,TGTGCCAGCCGGGTCTGGGGGGAAAACACTGAAGCTTTCTTT,CASRVWGENTEAFF
TRBV28,TRBJ1-3,NA,NA,TGTGCCAGCAGTTCTCTCCAGGCGTCTGGAAACACCATATATTTT,CASSSLQASGNTIYF
TRBV7-3,TRBJ2-7,NA,TRBD1,TGTGCCAGCAGCCCCGGGACAGGCCTCGAGCAGTACTTC,CASSPGTGLEQYF
TRBV7-6,TRBJ2-1,NA,NA,TGTGCCAGCAGCTTAGCCAGGGGAGATGAGCAGTTCTTC,CASSLARGDEQFF
TRBV9,TRBJ2-5,NA,TRBD2,TGTGCCAGCAGCGTAGCTAGCGGGGGGGGAGAGACCCAGTACTTC,CASSVASGGGETQYF
TRBV5-5,TRBJ2-7,NA,NA,TGTGCCAGCAGCTTGCGGGACACCTACGAGCAGTACTTC,CASSLRDTYEQYF
TRBV5-5,TRBJ2-7,NA,TRBD2,TGTGCCAGCAGCCCGGGGACTAGCGGGGGCTACGAGCAGTACTTC,CASSPGTSGGYEQYF
TRBV19,TRBJ2-6,NA,TRBD2,TGTGCCAGTAGCCGGACTAGCGGAGTCTCTGGGGCCAACGTCCTGACTTTC,CASSRTSGVSGANVLTF
TRBV5-1,TRBJ1-1,NA,NA,TGCGCCAGCAGACAGGCGAACACTGAAGCTTTCTTT,CASRQANTEAFF
TRBV9,TRBJ1-3,NA,NA,TGTGCCAGCAGCCTTCGGGGGGACACCGGGGACGGTAACACCATATATTTT,CASSLRGDTGDGNTIYF
TRBV20-1,TRBJ1-2,NA,TRBD1,TGCAGTGCCGACAGGGCTGGGGGCTACACCTTC,CSADRAGGYTF
TRBV2,TRBJ1-1,few,NA,TGTGCCAGCAGCGGGATTGGCAGGGAAGCTTTCTTT,CASSGIGREAFF
TRBV4-1,TRBJ2-7,NA,TRBD2,TGCGCCAGCAGCCACGGCCTAGCGGGAGGGTACGAGCAGTACTTC,CASSHGLAGGYEQYF
TRBV5-6,TRBJ1-4,NA,NA,TGTGCCAGCAGCTTGACTGCTACTTATAATGAAAAACTGTTTTTT,CASSLTATYNEKLFF
TRBV7-6,TRBJ2-7,NA,NA,TGTGCCAGCGGGACAAGGGAGCACGAGCAGTACTTC,CASGTREHEQYF
TRBV19,TRBJ2-7,NA,TRBD2,TGTGCCAGTAGCCCCGGACTAGGGAGCTCCTACGAGCAGTACTTC,CASSPGLGSSYEQYF
TRBV23-1,TRBJ1-1,NA,NA,TGCGCCAGCAGTCCGGGGAAGGCTGAAGCTTTCTTT,CASSPGKAEAFF
TRBV4-2,TRBJ1-2,NA,NA,TGTGCCAGCAGCCAAGATCCGAGTGGCTACACCTTC,CASSQDPSGYTF
TRBV4-1,TRBJ1-3,NA,NA,TGCGCCAGCAGCCAAGTAGCGGGACACAAGATTATATCTGGAAACACCATATATTTT,CASSQVAGHKIISGNTIYF
TRBV2,TRBJ2-1,NA,TRBD2,TGTGCCAGCGGGGGGGGAATACTCCTTAGCGGGAGGAATGAGCAGTTCTTC,CASGGGILLSGRNEQFF
TRBV5-1,TRBJ1-1,NA,NA,TGCGCCAGCAGCTCTGGGACAAGCACTGAAGCTTTCTTT,CASSSGTSTEAFF